This is a list of T cell receptor beta chains from one sample in a study of post-analysis software for immune sequencing data. TCRdb passed the PCR reads through MiXCR, listing each CDR3 protein once. The sample includes hundreds of thousands of distinct CDR3 sequences, less than 35% of them seen just once. The specimen sequenced was blood. These receptor sequences come from a girl between 10 and 17 years old with multiple sclerosis. Each CDR3 is given with its conserved first and last residue. D genes are given only for firm matches. Rows may omit the clone size; those that give it use once, few, many or a size class.

v_gene	d_gene	abundance	j_gene	CDR3aa	CDR3nt
TRBV6-1	.	.	TRBJ1-5	CASSEATGRYNQPQHF	TGTGCCAGCAGTGAAGCGACGGGGAGGTACAATCAGCCCCAGCATTTT
TRBV4-1	.	once	TRBJ1-3	CTSSQGVGPEGNTIYF	TGCACCAGCAGCCAAGGCGTCGGACCGGAGGGAAACACCATATATTTT
TRBV7-2	.	.	TRBJ2-7	CASSYQSYEQYF	TGTGCCAGCAGCTATCAATCCTACGAGCAGTACTTC
TRBV6-2/TRBV6-3	.	.	TRBJ2-3	CASSYSDVPGADTQYF	TGTGCCAGCAGTTACTCAGACGTCCCAGGGGCAGATACGCAGTATTTT
TRBV7-2	TRBD2	.	TRBJ2-3	CASSLVVLAGAESDTQYF	TGTGCCAGCAGCTTAGTTGTACTTGCGGGAGCAGAATCAGATACGCAGTATTTT
TRBV7-2	TRBD1	few	TRBJ2-1	CASSLFGQGGYNEQFF	TGTGCCAGCAGCTTATTCGGACAGGGGGGCTACAATGAGCAGTTCTTC
TRBV20-1	.	few	TRBJ1-1	CSARAGMNTEAFF	TGCAGTGCTAGAGCGGGGATGAACACTGAAGCTTTCTTT
TRBV7-8	TRBD1	.	TRBJ2-6	CASSIRKSGTGASGASVLTF	TGTGCCAGCAGCATAAGGAAGAGCGGGACAGGGGCCTCCGGGGCCAGCGTCCTGACTTTC
TRBV10-3	.	.	TRBJ1-1	CAISVKGIDTEAFF	TGTGCCATCAGTGTTAAAGGTATCGACACTGAAGCTTTCTTT
TRBV7-2	.	.	TRBJ2-1	CASSYTDEQFF	TGTGCCAGTAGCTATACAGATGAGCAGTTCTTC